The T cell receptor (beta chain) described here comes from a study of regulatory T cells in long-lasting Graves disease. Study results and limitations: Under persistent disease, TRBV28, TRBJ1-2 and TRBJ2-5 were used preferentially. Public clonotype sharing was higher in persistent than newly diagnosed patients.

There was RNA extracted from PBMCs, and the TCR library was made from it. Graves' disease diagnosis followed American Thyroid Association guidelines. TCRdb ran MiXCR on the reads and lists one entry per CDR3 protein. The sample holds some 840 distinct CDR3 sequences; approximately 87% are singletons and the top ten take roughly an eighth. Note on this clonotype: Its antigen is still unknown.

Germline loops: CDR1 KGHSH, CDR2 LQKENI. V lost 3 bases and J lost 0, with 8 bases in between. CDR3 length: 14 residues. The chain combines TRBV18 with TRBJ1-1, with TRBD1 as a possible D gene (5 bases). The material was peripheral blood mononuclear cells (PBMCs), obtained with antithyroid drug treatment, in newly diagnosed or persistent Graves disease (not recorded which). The clonotype comes from a woman in her late teens or twenties with Graves disease. CDR3 protein: CASSPQTVNTEAFF. CDR3 DNA: TGTGCCAGCTCACCCCAGACAGTGAACACTGAAGCTTTCTTT.